In this sample, the clone carrying this T cell receptor beta chain turned up many times. Its antigen is undetermined. This sample is part of a study of T cells after posttransplantation cyclophosphamide. Study-level results: Blood and skin or GI T cell repertoires showed limited TRB overlap. Donor-recipient repertoire similarity was low at 1-2 months, rising over year one. Recipient CMV seropositivity and CMV reactivation strongly tracked TRB clonality.

TCRdb's copy holds only in-frame clones and misses some; the assay was immunoSEQ multiplex PCR. The table lists around 24,000 clones, with no singletons. This TCR came from a woman aged 60 to 75 in good health, CMV-negative, and a related stem cell transplant donor. The sample taken for sequencing was PBMCs.

As DNA, the CDR3 is TGTGCCAGCAGTTTAGACCGGGGATCCTATGGCTACACCTTC. Protein product: CASSLDRGSYGYTF. The chain joins TRBV27 to TRBJ1-2, with D uncertain. V lost 2 bases, J lost 4 bases, and 11 bases lay in between. Germline CDR1 and CDR2: MNHEY and SMNVEV (reference sequence). The CDR3 consists of 14 residues.